These 11 T cell receptor beta chains came from one sample sequenced in a study of blood T cell repertoires in COVID-19. The method was immunoSEQ multiplex PCR; TCRdb's version includes in-frame clones alone and lacks a portion of them. The sample has almost 95,000 clones, about 80% seen once. Sequencing was carried out using peripheral blood. Source of these receptors: a man between 60 and 75 years old with acute or convalescent COVID-19.

The chain combines TRBV5-6 with TRBJ1-1; no reliable D call. Trimming stripped 4 bases from V and 5 bases from J, with 21 bases between. The CDR3 totals 16 residues. Germline V gives CDR1 SGHDT, CDR2 YYEEEE. CDR3 sequence (DNA): TGTGCCAGCAGCCCGCCAATCCGGGGATTGAGGACTGAAGCTTTCTTT. Translated, it gives CASSPPIRGLRTEAFF. The full variable domain, rest sourced from reference TRBV5-6 and TRBJ1-1, is DAGVTQSPTHLIKTRGQQVTLRCSPKSGHDTVSWYQQALGQGPQFIFQYYEEEERQRGNFPDRFSGHQFPNYSSELNVNALLLGDSALYLCASSPPIRGLRTEAFFGQGTRLTVV.

The chain combines TRBV7-8 with TRBJ2-4; D ambiguous. The germline gives CDR1 SGHVS, CDR2 FQNEAQ. V dropped 5 bases and J dropped 7 bases, with 9 bases sitting between them. The CDR3 contains 12 residues. The CDR3 DNA follows: TGTGCCAGCAGCCACTCGAACAACATTCAGTACTTC. This encodes CASSHSNNIQYF.

The V gene is TRBV29-1, the J gene TRBJ2-2; D not resolved. The V end was cut by 5 bases, the J end by 7 bases, with 8 bases between. The CDR3 has 11 residues. Germline assignment: CDR1 SQVTM and CDR2 ANQGSEA. CDR3 protein: CSVIVGGELFF. The CDR3 nucleotides are TGCAGCGTTATTGTCGGCGGGGAGCTGTTTTTT.

This clone has just one count. The chain combines TRBV19 with TRBJ2-7; D call uncertain. Germline V gene sequence: CDR1 LNHDA, CDR2 SQIVND (reference sequence). Deletions cut 4 bases from V and 1 base from J, with 5 bases between. CDR3 length: 12 residues. CDR3 bases: TGTGCCAGTAGTACCCATTCCTACGAGCAGTACTTC. Translation: CASSTHSYEQYF.

The V and J genes are TRBV6-5 and TRBJ1-2, with D perhaps TRBD1 (6 bases). The CDR3 runs to 14 residues. V shed 2 bases and J shed 6 bases, with 13 bases lying between them. Germline lookup yields CDR1 MNHEY and CDR2 SVGAGI. The CDR3 protein is CASSYNREGDGYTF. DNA of the CDR3: TGTGCCAGCAGTTACAACAGGGAAGGGGATGGCTACACCTTC.

This clone has a single count. Compared with germline, one end of the junction differs, possibly owing to a read error. V is TRBV7-7 and J is TRBJ2-5; 7 bases match TRBD2. Germline assignment: CDR1 SSHAT and CDR2 FNYEAQ (reference sequence). The CDR3 sequence is 16 residues long. The CDR3 protein is CASSLGGGGAKETQYF. The CDR3 DNA is TGTGCTAGCAGCTTAGGTGGCGGGGGTGCTAAAGAGACCCAGTACTTC.

The gene calls are TRBV19 and TRBJ2-3; 8 bases align to TRBD1. The CDR3 sequence is 15 residues long. The trim removed 4 bases at V and 2 bases at J, leaving 5 bases unmatched. Per germline, CDR1 LNHDA and CDR2 SQIVND (reference sequence). The CDR3 region has the DNA TGTGCCAGTAGTACGGGACAGGCGCACACAGATACGCAGTATTTT. Translation gives CASSTGQAHTDTQYF.

The V and J genes are TRBV7-3 and TRBJ2-4; D might be TRBD2 (5 bases). The CDR3 is 14 amino acids. V lost 2 bases and J lost 8, with 13 bases in between. Germline V lookup: CDR1 SGHTA, CDR2 FQGTGA. The CDR3 protein is CASSLEGLGDIQYF. Written as DNA, the CDR3 is TGTGCCAGCAGCTTAGAGGGTCTTGGGGACATTCAGTACTTC.

The chain joins TRBV30 to TRBJ1-3; TRBD1 agrees at 10 bases. The CDR3 consists of 13 residues. The junction had 3 bases not matched to a gene; V was cut back by 4 bases and J by 6 bases. Germline values: CDR1 GTSNPN, CDR2 SVGIG (reference sequence). For the CDR3, the DNA is TGTGCCTGGATGGGACAGGGGATAAACACCATATATTTT. Its protein is CAWMGQGINTIYF.

The chain employs TRBV30 and TRBJ1-3, with 7 nucleotides matching TRBD1. J was trimmed by 0 bases and V by 3 bases; bases with no gene match: 5. This CDR3 region has 15 residues. Per the germline V gene, CDR1 is GTSNPN and CDR2 is SVGIG (reference sequence). CDR3 region: CAWRSGGGSGNTIYF. The CDR3 DNA is TGTGCCTGGAGGTCAGGGGGAGGCTCTGGAAACACCATATATTTT.

Comment on this clone: The same CDR3 arises from other DNA sequences in this sample as well. This rearrangement joins TRBV12-3 or TRBV12-4 to TRBJ1-2; possible D gene TRBD1, 5 bases. This CDR3 contains 13 residues. Trimming removed 6 bases at V and 1 base at J, with 9 bases between. The CDR3 region is CASSLDSNYGYTF. Written as DNA, the CDR3 is TGTGCCAGCAGCCTCGACAGTAACTATGGCTACACCTTC.